The present T cell receptor (beta chain) was sequenced within a study of blood T cell repertoires in COVID-19. For the study at large: PBMCs, B-cell-depleted T cells, or T cells were the source of the cDNA or gDNA that made up the material.

Some clones are missing from TCRdb's copy, which holds only in-frame ones; the method was immunoSEQ multiplex PCR. The sample lists roughly 200,000 clones, about 87% occurring once. The germline V gene has CDR1 SGHTS and CDR2 YDEGEE. The V and J ends lost 5 bases and 4 bases respectively, with 13 bases between them. This CDR3 is 13 amino acids long. The sequencing input was peripheral blood. V usage is TRBV5-8 and J usage is TRBJ2-7; D is possibly TRBD1 (6 bases). The sequence was obtained from a man aged 60 to 75 with acute or convalescent COVID-19. The CDR3: CASSTWQGYEQYF. As DNA, the CDR3 is TGTGCCAGCAGTACATGGCAGGGGTACGAGCAGTACTTC.